Listed below are T cell receptor beta chains from one sample, sequenced in a study of post-analysis software for immune sequencing data. TCRdb redid the calling of the PCR reads with MiXCR, one entry per CDR3 protein. The sample holds about half a million distinct CDR3 sequences; around a third are singletons and the top ten take 4.5% to 7.5%. Sequencing input: blood. Receptor source: a girl younger than 18 with multiple sclerosis. The CDR3 runs from the conserved cysteine through the conserved F or W. D genes are given only for firm matches. Part of the rows lack a size; the others show once, few, many or a class for expanded clones.

abundance | d_gene | j_gene | v_gene | CDR3aa | CDR3nt
few | . | TRBJ1-2 | TRBV6-1 | CASRGRAYGYTF | TGTGCCAGCAGGGGCAGAGCCTATGGCTACACCTTC
. | . | TRBJ2-5 | TRBV11-2 | CASSPLGPVGQETQYF | TGTGCCAGCAGCCCCTTAGGGCCAGTAGGGCAAGAGACCCAGTACTTC
. | . | TRBJ1-6 | TRBV20-1 | CSALTGISYNSPLHF | TGCAGTGCTCTTACAGGGATCTCCTATAATTCACCCCTCCACTTT
few | . | TRBJ2-3 | TRBV7-2 | CASSLAGVYGTDTQYF | TGTGCCAGCAGCTTAGCGGGGGTGTATGGCACAGATACGCAGTATTTT
. | . | TRBJ1-4 | TRBV5-1 | CASSADSDPEKLFF | TGCGCCAGCAGCGCGGACAGCGACCCAGAAAAACTGTTTTTT
. | TRBD2 | TRBJ2-7 | TRBV5-1 | CASSLGSGGAVGEAQYF | TGCGCCAGCAGCTTAGGTAGCGGGGGGGCCGTCGGTGAGGCCCAGTACTTC
many | . | TRBJ2-1 | TRBV6-4 | CASSEGAGRGNEQFF | TGTGCCAGCAGTGAGGGGGCAGGGCGAGGCAATGAGCAGTTCTTC
few | TRBD2 | TRBJ2-5 | TRBV6-5 | CASRPSGGIQETQYF | TGTGCCAGCAGGCCTAGCGGGGGGATCCAAGAGACCCAGTACTTC
. | TRBD2 | TRBJ2-1 | TRBV27 | CASSLWTSGGAGNEQFF | TGTGCCAGCAGTTTATGGACTAGCGGGGGGGCAGGGAATGAGCAGTTCTTC
. | TRBD1 | TRBJ1-1 | TRBV28 | CALRGSNTEAFF | TGTGCCCTCAGGGGGTCGAACACTGAAGCTTTCTTT
few | . | TRBJ1-1 | TRBV20-1 | CSARTRANTEAFF | TGCAGTGCTAGAACCAGGGCGAACACTGAAGCTTTCTTT
. | TRBD2 | TRBJ2-3 | TRBV7-9 | CASSLGLALQVSDTQYF | TGTGCCAGCAGCTTGGGACTAGCCCTGCAGGTTTCAGATACGCAGTATTTT
. | TRBD1 | TRBJ2-1 | TRBV5-1 | CASSPGQAHNEQFF | TGCGCCAGCAGCCCGGGACAGGCCCACAATGAGCAGTTCTTC
few | . | TRBJ1-2 | TRBV7-2 | CASRGSNNYGYTF | TGTGCCAGTAGGGGGTCGAACAACTATGGCTACACCTTC
few | . | TRBJ2-1 | TRBV5-1 | CASSSTGGRVSNEQFF | TGCGCCAGCAGCTCCACGGGTGGGCGGGTGAGCAATGAGCAGTTCTTC
. | TRBD2 | TRBJ2-7 | TRBV4-1 | CASSQEKRLAGGYEQYF | TGCGCCAGCAGCCAAGAGAAGAGACTAGCGGGGGGCTACGAGCAGTACTTC
. | . | TRBJ1-2 | TRBV20-1 | CSAASGTGYTF | TGCAGTGCTGCCTCGGGTACCGGCTACACCTTC
. | . | TRBJ2-1 | TRBV7-6 | CASSPLTLPHEQFF | TGTGCCAGCAGCCCCCTGACCCTTCCCCATGAGCAGTTCTTC
few | . | TRBJ2-5 | TRBV27 | CASSLLGGAKFGETQYF | TGTGCCAGCAGTTTATTAGGCGGGGCCAAATTCGGGGAGACCCAGTACTTC
. | . | TRBJ2-3 | TRBV7-9 | CASSAPRAASTDTQYF | TGTGCCAGCAGCGCACCCCGAGCGGCCAGCACAGATACGCAGTATTTT
. | TRBD2 | TRBJ2-5 | TRBV6-4 | CASSAGAGSGTQYF | TGTGCCAGCAGTGCCGGAGCGGGGAGCGGGACCCAGTACTTC
few | . | TRBJ1-1 | TRBV4-1 | CASSQEGAMNTEAFF | TGCGCCAGCAGCCAAGAAGGAGCGATGAACACTGAAGCTTTCTTT
. | . | TRBJ1-4 | TRBV7-9 | CASSLASGEKLFF | TGTGCCAGCAGCTTAGCGTCGGGGGAAAAACTGTTTTTT
. | . | TRBJ2-5 | TRBV12-3/TRBV12-4 | CASSPASIQETQYF | TGTGCCAGCAGCCCAGCTTCCATCCAAGAGACCCAGTACTTC
few | . | TRBJ1-6 | TRBV6-5 | CASSRDGENSPLHF | TGTGCCAGCAGTCGGGACGGCGAGAATTCACCCCTCCACTTT
. | . | TRBJ2-5 | TRBV5-1 | CASSLETVGQETQYF | TGCGCCAGCAGCTTGGAGACGGTGGGCCAAGAGACCCAGTACTTC
. | . | TRBJ2-7 | TRBV7-8 | CASSMDSYEQYF | TGTGCCAGCAGCATGGACAGTTACGAGCAGTACTTC
. | TRBD2 | TRBJ2-3 | TRBV14 | CASSQGLAEGDTQYF | TGTGCCAGCAGCCAAGGACTAGCGGAGGGGGATACGCAGTATTTT
. | TRBD2 | TRBJ2-1 | TRBV5-1 | CASSFTRLADSSYNEQFF | TGCGCCAGCAGCTTCACGAGACTAGCGGATAGCTCCTACAATGAGCAGTTCTTC
. | TRBD1 | TRBJ2-3 | TRBV7-9 | CASSLTGTVNTDTQCF | TGTGCCAGCAGCTTAACCGGGACAGTGAACACAGATACGCAGTGTTTT
. | . | TRBJ2-1 | TRBV28 | CASSPRTYPVSRPYNEQFF | TGTGCCAGCAGTCCCCGGACCTACCCAGTGTCGCGCCCCTACAATGAGCAGTTCTTC
few | . | TRBJ1-1 | TRBV20-1 | CSARDPFRGNTEAFF | TGCAGTGCTAGAGATCCGTTCAGGGGGAACACTGAAGCTTTCTTT
. | TRBD1 | TRBJ1-2 | TRBV5-1 | CASSLALTGLYDYTF | TGCGCCAGCAGCTTGGCCCTGACAGGGCTCTATGACTACACCTTC
. | TRBD2 | TRBJ2-7 | TRBV7-9 | CASSFSGGALSEQYF | TGTGCCAGCAGCTTTAGCGGGGGGGCCCTGTCCGAGCAGTACTTC